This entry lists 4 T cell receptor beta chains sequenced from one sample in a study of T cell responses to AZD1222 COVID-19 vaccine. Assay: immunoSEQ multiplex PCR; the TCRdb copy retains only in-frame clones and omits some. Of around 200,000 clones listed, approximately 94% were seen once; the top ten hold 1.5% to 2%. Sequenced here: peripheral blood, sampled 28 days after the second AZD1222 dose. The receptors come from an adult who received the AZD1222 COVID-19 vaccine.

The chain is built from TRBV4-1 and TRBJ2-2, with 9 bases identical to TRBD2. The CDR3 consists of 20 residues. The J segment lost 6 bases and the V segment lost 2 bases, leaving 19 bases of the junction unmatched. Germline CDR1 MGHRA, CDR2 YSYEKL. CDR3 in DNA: TGCGCCAGCAGCCAAAATAGCGAGTTTCTTGGGCTAGCGGGATCCGGGGAGCTGTTTTTT. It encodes CASSQNSEFLGLAGSGELFF.

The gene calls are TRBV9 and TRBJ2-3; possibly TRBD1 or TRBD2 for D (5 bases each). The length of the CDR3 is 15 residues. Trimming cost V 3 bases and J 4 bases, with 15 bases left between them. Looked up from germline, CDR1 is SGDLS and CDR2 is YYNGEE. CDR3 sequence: CASSAGLGDADTQYF. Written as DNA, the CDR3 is TGTGCCAGCAGCGCCGGATTAGGGGACGCAGATACGCAGTATTTT.

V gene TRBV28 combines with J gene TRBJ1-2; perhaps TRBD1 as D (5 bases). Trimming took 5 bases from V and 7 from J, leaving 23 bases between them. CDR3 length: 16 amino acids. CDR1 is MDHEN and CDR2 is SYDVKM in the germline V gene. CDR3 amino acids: CASSPHSTPGVRGYTF. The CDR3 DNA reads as TGTGCCAGCAGTCCACACAGCACTCCGGGGGTTCGTGGCTACACCTTC.

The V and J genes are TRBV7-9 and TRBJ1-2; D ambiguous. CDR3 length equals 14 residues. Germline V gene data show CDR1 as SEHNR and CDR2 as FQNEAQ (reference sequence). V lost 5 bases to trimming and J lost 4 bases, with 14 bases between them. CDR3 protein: CASSESSRTYGYTF. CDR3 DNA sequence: TGTGCCAGCAGCGAAAGCTCCCGGACCTATGGCTACACCTTC.